This T cell receptor (beta chain) was sequenced in a study of identical twins. Study findings and constraints: The same donors were not followed; conclusions instead depended on cross-sectional statistical analysis.

This clonotype was detected a few times. Its antigen is unknown. This CDR3 is built from 12 residues. Between the trimmed V and J ends, which lost 5 bases and 6 bases, there was a span of 11 bases. TCRdb reprocessed the 5' RACE reads via MiXCR and lists one record per CDR3 protein. The sample lists roughly 720,000 distinct CDR3 sequences; 15% to 20% were seen once. Healthy Caucasians alone served as donors. The sample was also linked to a second study, of T cells expressing NK-cell markers. As reported in that work: Seropositivity for HCMV was found in seven of the eight sequenced donors, with one seronegative. In several experiments, sorting was restricted to alpha-beta TCR T cells by an anti-gamma-delta TCR antibody.

The material sequenced was PBMCs. The sequence derives from a woman between 18 and 30 years old in good health. The V call is TRBV12-3 or TRBV12-4, the J call TRBJ2-7; D perhaps matches TRBD1 (6 bases). The CDR3 DNA reads TGTGCCAGCAGTCCGGACAGAAGCGAGCAGTACTTC. Protein sequence: CASSPDRSEQYF.